This is a list of T cell receptor beta chains from one sample in a study of tumor-infiltrating lymphocytes in primary liver carcinoma. TCRdb itself ran the multiplex PCR reads through MiXCR, one entry per CDR3 protein. The sample yields tens of thousands of distinct CDR3 sequences, about 70% seen once. The source material was liver tumor tissue from sampling region 4. The receptors were gathered from a man aged 35-49 years with primary liver carcinoma and hepatitis B virus infection. Each CDR3 is given without its conserved first and last residue.

v_gene: TRBV29-1
CDR3aa: SVLITGGPNERF

v_gene: TRBV28
CDR3aa: ASLSGQDNTEAF

v_gene: TRBV28
CDR3aa: ASSSRGHGRANVLT

v_gene: TRBV4-2
CDR3aa: VSSQDPVGVEDEQF

v_gene: TRBV4-2
CDR3aa: ATTGLGEFKSYEQY

v_gene: TRBV4-1
CDR3aa: ASSQGGGLAGWITGELF

v_gene: TRBV6-1
CDR3aa: ASSEDGGSNEKLF

v_gene: TRBV10-3
CDR3aa: TISIGQGNYGYA

v_gene: TRBV12-3/TRBV12-4
CDR3aa: ASSLAAGEQY

v_gene: TRBV7-2
CDR3aa: ASTRQGAYEQY

v_gene: TRBV6-5
CDR3aa: ASRETGTGAGGEKLF

v_gene: TRBV12-3/TRBV12-4
CDR3aa: ASSLIGREQY

v_gene: TRBV7-9
CDR3aa: ASSLVDKEQY

v_gene: TRBV16
CDR3aa: ASSHPAGNTIY

v_gene: TRBV29-1
CDR3aa: SVPGTPSSTDMQY

v_gene: TRBV11-2
CDR3aa: ASREWDTTYGYT